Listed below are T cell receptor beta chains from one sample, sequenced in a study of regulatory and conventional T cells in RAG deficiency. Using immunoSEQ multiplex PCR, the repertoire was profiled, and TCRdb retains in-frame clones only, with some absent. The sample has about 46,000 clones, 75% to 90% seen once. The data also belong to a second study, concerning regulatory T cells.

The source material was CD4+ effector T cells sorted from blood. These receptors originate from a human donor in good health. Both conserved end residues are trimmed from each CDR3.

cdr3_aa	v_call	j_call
ASSQGAGQPQH	TRBV14	TRBJ1-5
ASSEQGAGNQPQH	TRBV6-1	TRBJ1-5
ASSRPGQTIYGYT	TRBV6-1	TRBJ1-2
ATSRLPLLQGPEAF	TRBV15	TRBJ1-1
ASGRGGDGNTIY	TRBV12-5	TRBJ1-3
ASSYQGYQETQY	TRBV6-5	TRBJ2-5
ASSPSTGLAGVQQY	TRBV18	TRBJ2-7
ASSESGVLSGNTIY	TRBV2	TRBJ1-3
ASSLGGGSYNSPLH	TRBV7-6	TRBJ1-6
ASSTREAYGYT	TRBV6-5	TRBJ1-2
ASGPGQLVRSGNTIY	TRBV2	TRBJ1-3
ASSFTEGGYT	TRBV6-6	TRBJ1-2
ASSLLRGKINTGELF	TRBV5-5	TRBJ2-2
ASSATVTGAPGGYT	TRBV9	TRBJ1-2
ASRVGTAAYEQY	TRBV28	TRBJ2-7
ASSPILGQGYNEQF	TRBV5-6	TRBJ2-1
SVGTGGRNQPQH	TRBV29-1	TRBJ1-5
ASREGQGNSPLH	TRBV10-2	TRBJ1-6
ASSLVGRGVKGQPQH	TRBV11-3	TRBJ1-5
ASSLAPGELF	TRBV7-3	TRBJ2-2
ASSQYGNEQF	TRBV14	TRBJ2-1
ASSLAPLAGYT	TRBV7-9	TRBJ1-2
ASSPVLTGAVPSTDTQY	TRBV18	TRBJ2-3
AWRGLSYEQY	TRBV30	TRBJ2-7
ASREQGDAYEQY	TRBV2	TRBJ2-7
ASSLVWTGSGYT	TRBV5-1	TRBJ1-2
ASRKNTEAF	TRBV28	TRBJ1-1
ASRGTGYYGYT	TRBV10-2	TRBJ1-2
ASSLTSGLVSFGQF	TRBV11-3	TRBJ2-1
ASSLRTGPGGVRNEQF	TRBV7-6	TRBJ2-1
ASSQGGSYEKLF	TRBV2	TRBJ1-4
ASSLGGGGGTETQY	TRBV7-6	TRBJ2-5
ASSKRQSSGNTIY	TRBV19	TRBJ1-3
SVLSSSLNTGELF	TRBV29-1	TRBJ2-2
ASSTRWLLNTEAF	TRBV27	TRBJ1-1
ASSQDARVGSSYEQY	TRBV4-2	TRBJ2-7
AMGQEEAF	TRBV6-4	TRBJ1-1
ASSSLNEQF	TRBV6-6	TRBJ2-1
ASSLGEGAGTDTQY	TRBV11-2	TRBJ2-3
ASSSQRGANYGYT	TRBV2	TRBJ1-2
ASSSDRRSGNTIY	TRBV6-5	TRBJ1-3
ATSPRQGTGNTIY	TRBV15	TRBJ1-3
ASSKDRGDTEAF	TRBV5-1	TRBJ1-1
ASSLDTDTQY	TRBV5-4	TRBJ2-3
ASSRNYPYEQY	TRBV14	TRBJ2-7
ASSLGNFYGYT	TRBV28	TRBJ1-2
ASRRRDNSPLH	TRBV6-1	TRBJ1-6
ASSYGQKGNQPQH	TRBV6-6	TRBJ1-5
ASSPSGTSGSNEQF	TRBV18	TRBJ2-1
ASSRGELAVYNEQF	TRBV7-8	TRBJ2-1
ASAPRQAYEQY	TRBV6-5	TRBJ2-7